The source of this T cell receptor beta chain is a study of vaccination effects on CD4 cells after COVID-19. Study-wide points: Convalescent patients were few in the study, and early post-infection timepoints were absent.

This clone was found a few times. Its target is not known. Ahead of sequencing, the ViraFEST assay grew antigen-specific CD4+ T cells using viral peptide pools. Following culture for ten to eleven days, CD4+ T cells were isolated. Negative nucleocapsid antibody tests before and after vaccination confirmed no previous SARS-CoV-2 infection. Method: immunoSEQ multiplex PCR; TCRdb's copy keeps in-frame clones and lacks some. Of fewer than 85,000 clones in the sample, 60% to 85% were seen once. The sequenced sample was CD4+ T cells from PBMCs cultured with SARS-CoV-2 spike peptides, obtained before COVID-19 vaccination. The receptor was derived from a human donor who received a COVID-19 vaccine.

The CDR3 DNA is TGTGCCAGCAGTTTAGCCAGGAACACTGAAGCTTTCTTT. This translates into CASSLARNTEAFF. The V and J genes are TRBV12-3 or TRBV12-4 and TRBJ1-1; D call uncertain. Trimming took 0 bases from V and 1 from J, leaving 3 bases between them. The length of the CDR3 is 13 residues.